This TCR beta chain was captured in a study of T cells after yellow fever vaccination. As for the study in general: The fractions with low cell numbers were processed using SMART-Seq v4 Ultra Low Input. Study-wide points: Repertoires obtained by FACS sorting could include abundant clonotypes that entered as contaminants from the bulk population.

5'RACE template switching generated TCR cDNA, adding a universal primer site and UMIs. MiXCR, run by TCRdb on the 5' RACE reads, gives a single entry per CDR3 protein. This table holds approximately 90,000 distinct CDR3 sequences, about an eighth found once. This clonotype has more than one count but fewer than ten. This material consisted of CD8+ T cells not binding an NS4B(214-222) dextramer, sorted from PBMCs, taken 21 days after the first yellow fever vaccination. This sequence originates from a man aged 18 to 29 who received the YFV17D yellow fever vaccine.

The CDR3 reads CASSLEGLNEKLFF. CDR3 DNA sequence: TGTGCCAGCAGTTTGGAGGGGCTTAATGAAAAACTGTTTTTT. This rearrangement joins TRBV27 to TRBJ1-4, with TRBD1 as a possible D gene (5 bases). Germline V gene data show CDR1 as MNHEY and CDR2 as SMNVEV (reference sequence). The CDR3 spans 14 residues. V lost 3 bases to trimming and J lost 4 bases, with 9 bases between them.